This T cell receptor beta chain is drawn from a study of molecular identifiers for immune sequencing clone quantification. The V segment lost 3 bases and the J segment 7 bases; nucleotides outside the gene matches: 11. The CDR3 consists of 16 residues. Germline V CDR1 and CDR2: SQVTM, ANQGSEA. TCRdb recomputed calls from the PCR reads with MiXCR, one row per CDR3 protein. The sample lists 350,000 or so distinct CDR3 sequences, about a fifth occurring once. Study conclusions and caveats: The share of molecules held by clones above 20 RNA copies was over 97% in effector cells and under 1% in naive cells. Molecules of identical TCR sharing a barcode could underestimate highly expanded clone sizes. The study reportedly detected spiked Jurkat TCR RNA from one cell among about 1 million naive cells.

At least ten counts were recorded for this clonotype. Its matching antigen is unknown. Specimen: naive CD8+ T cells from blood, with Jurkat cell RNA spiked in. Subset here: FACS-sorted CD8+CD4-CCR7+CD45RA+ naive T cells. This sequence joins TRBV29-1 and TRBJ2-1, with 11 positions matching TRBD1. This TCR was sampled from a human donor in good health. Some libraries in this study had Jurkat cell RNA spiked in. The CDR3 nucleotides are TGCAGCGTTGAGGGACAGGGGGACGGGATTCTTAATGAGCAGTTCTTC. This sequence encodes CSVEGQGDGILNEQFF.